Listed below are T cell receptor beta chains from one sample, sequenced in a study of identical twins. TCRdb re-derived calls from the 5' RACE reads in MiXCR, one entry per CDR3 protein. The sample includes 650,000 to 750,000 distinct CDR3 sequences, 21% of them seen just once. This sample was also put to use in a study of T cells expressing NK-cell markers.

The sample taken for sequencing was PBMCs. Receptors originate from a woman aged 18-35 years in good health. The CDR3 runs from the conserved cysteine through the conserved F or W. The D gene is left open where the match is weak. Size is omitted from some rows. Given values are once, few, many or a class for expanded clones.

TRBV11-2	.	many	TRBJ1-3	CASSLQSSGNTIYF	TGTGCCAGCAGTCTTCAGTCCTCTGGAAACACCATATATTTT
TRBV29-1	TRBD2	few	TRBJ2-7	CSVEGPGLAGAYEQYF	TGCAGCGTTGAAGGCCCGGGACTAGCGGGAGCCTACGAGCAGTACTTC
TRBV15	TRBD1	many	TRBJ2-7	CATSRDLRQGSYEQYF	TGTGCCACCAGCAGAGATCTGAGACAGGGCTCCTACGAGCAGTACTTC
TRBV6-2/TRBV6-3	.	.	TRBJ2-3	CASGVGGPDTQYF	TGTGCCAGCGGTGTCGGGGGCCCAGATACGCAGTATTTT
TRBV6-1	.	.	TRBJ2-5	CASALGTRETQYF	TGTGCCAGCGCACTCGGGACGAGGGAGACCCAGTACTTC
TRBV12-3/TRBV12-4	TRBD2	few	TRBJ2-1	CASSFSLAGARLGVDEQFF	TGTGCCAGCAGTTTTAGCCTAGCGGGAGCTCGATTAGGTGTGGATGAGCAGTTCTTC
TRBV5-1	.	.	TRBJ1-1	CASRDSQNTEAFF	TGCGCCAGCAGAGACAGTCAGAACACTGAAGCTTTCTTT
TRBV7-8	.	many	TRBJ1-2	CASSLLAPDSTYGYTF	TGTGCCAGCAGCTTACTTGCGCCCGACAGTACCTATGGCTACACCTTC
TRBV11-1	TRBD2	.	TRBJ2-3	CALRQIPTTSGGYTDTQYF	TGTGCCTTACGGCAAATACCGACCACTAGCGGGGGATACACAGATACGCAGTATTTT
TRBV11-2	TRBD1	.	TRBJ2-7	CASSEGTATYEQYF	TGTGCCAGCAGCGAAGGGACAGCTACCTACGAGCAGTACTTC
TRBV21-1	.	.	TRBJ1-2	CASRGKGAKDYGYTF	TGTGCCAGCAGAGGGAAGGGGGCGAAGGACTATGGCTACACCTTC
TRBV27	.	.	TRBJ2-5	CASSSNGWGTQYF	TGTGCCAGCAGTTCAAACGGGTGGGGGACCCAGTACTTC
TRBV7-9	.	.	TRBJ2-7	CASSPIPTSYEQYF	TGTGCCAGCAGCCCTATCCCAACCTCCTACGAGCAGTACTTC
TRBV20-1	.	.	TRBJ2-3	CSASPAGSADTQYF	TGCAGTGCTAGTCCGGCCGGATCCGCAGATACGCAGTATTTT
TRBV15	.	many	TRBJ1-5	CATSREASSNQPQHF	TGTGCCACCAGCAGAGAAGCCAGCAGCAATCAGCCCCAGCATTTT
TRBV29-1	.	few	TRBJ2-1	CSGRLYNEQFF	TGCAGCGGAAGACTGTACAATGAGCAGTTCTTC
TRBV7-2	TRBD2	.	TRBJ2-3	CASSYRTSGRGADTQYF	TGTGCCAGCAGCTATCGGACTAGCGGGAGGGGAGCAGATACGCAGTATTTT
TRBV20-1	TRBD2	few	TRBJ2-5	CSARDPRLAGGETQYF	TGCAGTGCTAGAGATCCCCGACTAGCGGGGGGGGAGACCCAGTACTTC
TRBV7-2	TRBD2	.	TRBJ2-1	CASSYLGLAGSFEQFF	TGTGCCAGCAGCTACCTAGGACTAGCGGGATCATTTGAGCAGTTCTTC
TRBV5-1	.	.	TRBJ2-1	CASSRTQGYEQFF	TGCGCCAGCAGCCGGACACAGGGCTATGAGCAGTTCTTC
TRBV20-1	TRBD2	few	TRBJ2-3	CSARRTSARGDTQYF	TGCAGTGCTAGACGGACTAGCGCCAGGGGAGATACGCAGTATTTT
TRBV7-9	TRBD2	many	TRBJ2-2	CASSWEGRNTGELFF	TGTGCCAGCAGCTGGGAGGGGAGAAACACCGGGGAGCTGTTTTTT
TRBV10-3	.	.	TRBJ2-3	CAIRPGGGATDTQYF	TGTGCCATCAGACCAGGTGGGGGGGCCACAGATACGCAGTATTTT
TRBV24-1	TRBD2	few	TRBJ2-1	CATSDGVSGGYNEQFF	TGTGCCACCAGTGATGGGGTTAGCGGGGGGTACAATGAGCAGTTCTTC
TRBV5-1	.	.	TRBJ2-1	CASSFSPYNEQFF	TGCGCCAGCAGCTTTTCACCGTACAATGAGCAGTTCTTC
TRBV10-3	.	few	TRBJ1-5	CAISEGGHQPQHF	TGTGCCATCAGTGAGGGGGGCCATCAGCCCCAGCATTTT
TRBV12-3/TRBV12-4	TRBD2	.	TRBJ2-1	CASSFPHPGGSTNEQFF	TGTGCCAGCAGTTTTCCCCACCCTGGCGGGAGCACAAATGAGCAGTTCTTC